This T cell receptor (beta chain) is drawn from a study of blood T cell repertoires in COVID-19. Looking at the study overall: COVID-19 samples, acute and convalescent, were from the United States, Italy and Spain.

The CDR3 totals 16 residues. Germline V gene sequence: CDR1 MDHEN, CDR2 SYDVKM. Between the trimmed V and J ends, which lost 5 bases and 1 base, there was a span of 17 bases. This clone was detected only once. Adults between about 18 and 95 years of age took part from 20 to 25 US areas. Produced via immunoSEQ multiplex PCR; TCRdb's table is partial and in-frame only. The sample has roughly 420,000 clones; over 75% are singletons. The sample comprised PBMCs or T cells enriched from blood (not recorded which). The TCR sequence derives from a woman aged 25-40 years with acute COVID-19. The J gene is TRBJ1-2, the V gene TRBV28; D possibly corresponds to TRBD1 (6 bases). CDR3 nucleotide sequence: TGTGCCAGCAGTGTCCCAGGGACACCACTTAACTATGGCTACACCTTC. It encodes CASSVPGTPLNYGYTF.